One and the same sample provided the 2 T cell receptor beta chains below, sequenced in a study of blood T cell repertoires in COVID-19. The repertoire was sequenced with immunoSEQ multiplex PCR; TCRdb's copy has only in-frame clones and lacks some. The data show about 100,000 clones, approximately 84% seen once. The specimen was peripheral blood. These receptors all come from a human donor in a cohort sampled during active COVID-19.

The table lists this clone with a count of one. This CDR3 is CASSLGPANEQFF. DNA of the CDR3: TGTGCCAGCAGCTTAGGGCCCGCCAACGAGCAGTTCTTC. The chain joins TRBV7-2 to TRBJ2-1; no clear D gene. Germline V gene lookup returns CDR1 SGHTA and CDR2 FQGNSA. V lost 1 base to trimming and J lost 10 bases, with 11 bases between them. There are 13 residues in the CDR3.

The chain couples TRBV5-1 to TRBJ2-7, with 9 nucleotides matching TRBD2. Germline loops: CDR1 SGHRS, CDR2 YFSETQ. Unmatched junction bases numbered 7, after V lost 0 bases and J lost 0 bases. This CDR3 region has 17 residues. CDR3 in amino acids: CASSLGRLAASSYEQYF. The CDR3 coding sequence is TGCGCCAGCAGCTTGGGAAGACTAGCGGCGTCCTCCTACGAGCAGTACTTC.